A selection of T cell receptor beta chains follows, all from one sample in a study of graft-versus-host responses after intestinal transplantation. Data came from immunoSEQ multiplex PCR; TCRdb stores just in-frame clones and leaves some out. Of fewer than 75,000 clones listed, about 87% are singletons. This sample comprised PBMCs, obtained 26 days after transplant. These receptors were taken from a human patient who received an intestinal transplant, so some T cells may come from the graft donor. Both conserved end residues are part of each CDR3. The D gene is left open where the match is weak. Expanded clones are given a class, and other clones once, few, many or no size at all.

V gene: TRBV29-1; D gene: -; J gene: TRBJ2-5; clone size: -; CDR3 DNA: TGCAGCGTCGCGGTTGTGGGCCAAGAGACCCAGTACTTC; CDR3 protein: CSVAVVGQETQYF
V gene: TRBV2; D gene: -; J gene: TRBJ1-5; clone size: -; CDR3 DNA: TGTGCCAGCAGTGACGTCTATCAGCCCCAGCATTTT; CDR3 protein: CASSDVYQPQHF
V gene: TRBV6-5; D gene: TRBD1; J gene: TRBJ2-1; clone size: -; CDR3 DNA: TGTGCCAGCAGTTACACGACAGGGGGCAATGAGCAGTTCTTC; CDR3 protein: CASSYTTGGNEQFF
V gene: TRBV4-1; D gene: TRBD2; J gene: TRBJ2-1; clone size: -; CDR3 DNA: TGCGCCAGCACCCCGGGACTAGGTCTCAATGAGCAGTTCTTC; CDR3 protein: CASTPGLGLNEQFF
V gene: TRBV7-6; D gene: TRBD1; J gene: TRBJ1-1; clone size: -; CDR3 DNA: TGTGCCAGCAGCGCGGGACAGCGACACACTGAAGCTTTCTTT; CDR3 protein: CASSAGQRHTEAFF
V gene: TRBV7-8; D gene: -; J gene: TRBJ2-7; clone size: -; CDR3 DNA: TGTGCCAGCAGCTCGACAAATAACTCCTACGAGCAGTACTTC; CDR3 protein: CASSSTNNSYEQYF
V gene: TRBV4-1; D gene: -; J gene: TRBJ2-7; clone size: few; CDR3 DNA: TGCGCCAGCAGCCAAGATCAAGCGGGCTACTACGAGCAGTACTTC; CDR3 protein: CASSQDQAGYYEQYF
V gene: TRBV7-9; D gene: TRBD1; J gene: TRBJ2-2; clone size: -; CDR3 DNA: TGTGCCAGCAGCTCAAACAGGGGTGCGAACACCGGGGAGCTGTTTTTT; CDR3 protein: CASSSNRGANTGELFF
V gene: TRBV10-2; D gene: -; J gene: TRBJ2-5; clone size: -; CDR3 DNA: TGCGCCAGCAGTGAGACCAGGGGACTACAAGAGACCCAGTACTTC; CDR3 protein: CASSETRGLQETQYF
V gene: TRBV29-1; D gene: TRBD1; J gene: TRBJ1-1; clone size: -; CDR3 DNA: TGCAGCGTTGTGGCAGGGGGGAACACTGAAGCTTTCTTT; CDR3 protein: CSVVAGGNTEAFF
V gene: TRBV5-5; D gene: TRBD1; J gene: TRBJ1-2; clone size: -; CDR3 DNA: TGTGCCAGCAGCCCCTCGCTGGGACAGGGAATGAACTATGGCTACACCTTC; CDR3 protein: CASSPSLGQGMNYGYTF
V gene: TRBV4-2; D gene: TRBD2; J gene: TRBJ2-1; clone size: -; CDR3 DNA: TGTGCCAGCAGCCAACCACTAGCGGGGGGGCTAAATGAGCAGTTCTTC; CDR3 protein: CASSQPLAGGLNEQFF
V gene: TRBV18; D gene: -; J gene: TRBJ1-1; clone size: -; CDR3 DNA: TGTGCCAGCTCACCTAGGGGGGGCGTGAGCACTGAAGCTTTCTTT; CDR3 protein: CASSPRGGVSTEAFF
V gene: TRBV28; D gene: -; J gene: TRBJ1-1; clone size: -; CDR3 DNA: TGTGCCAGCCGCCGGGGAGCTCACACTGAAGCTTTCTTT; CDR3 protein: CASRRGAHTEAFF
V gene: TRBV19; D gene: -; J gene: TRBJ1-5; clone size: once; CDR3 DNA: TGTGCCAGTAGCCTGAATTCCGGGACTAATCAGCCCCAGCATTTT; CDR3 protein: CASSLNSGTNQPQHF
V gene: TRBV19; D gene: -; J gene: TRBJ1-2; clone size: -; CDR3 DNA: TGTGCCAGTAGGGGGGGAACGAACTATGGCTACACCTTC; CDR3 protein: CASRGGTNYGYTF
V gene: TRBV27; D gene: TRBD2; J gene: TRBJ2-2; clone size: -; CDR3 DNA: TGTGCCAGCAGGCAGATGCTAGCGGGGGGGCTGTGGACCGGGGAGCTGTTTTTT; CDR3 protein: CASRQMLAGGLWTGELFF
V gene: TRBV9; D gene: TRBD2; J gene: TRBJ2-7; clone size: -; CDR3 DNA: TGTGCCAGCAGCGTAGCCAGCGGGGCGTCCTACGAGCAGTACTTC; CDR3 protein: CASSVASGASYEQYF
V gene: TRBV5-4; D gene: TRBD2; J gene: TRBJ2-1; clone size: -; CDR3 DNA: TGTGCCAGCAGCCGAGGGAGGGACGAGGTTTACAATGAGCAGTTCTTC; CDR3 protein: CASSRGRDEVYNEQFF
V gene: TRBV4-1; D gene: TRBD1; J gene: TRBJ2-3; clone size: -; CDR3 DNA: TGCGCCAGCAGCACGGACAGGCTTGAAGATACGCAGTATTTT; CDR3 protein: CASSTDRLEDTQYF
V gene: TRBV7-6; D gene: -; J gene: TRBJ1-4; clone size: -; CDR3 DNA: TGTGCCAGCAGCTTAGCCAGTGGAACTAATGAAAAACTGTTTTTT; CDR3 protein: CASSLASGTNEKLFF
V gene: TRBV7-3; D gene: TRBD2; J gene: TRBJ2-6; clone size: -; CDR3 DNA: TGTGCCAGCAGCTCCGGACTAGTGCTATCTGGGGCCAACGTCCTGACTTTC; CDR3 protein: CASSSGLVLSGANVLTF
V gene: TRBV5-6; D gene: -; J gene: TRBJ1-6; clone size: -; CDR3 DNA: TGTGCCAGCAGCTTGGCCGGGACTAGGGGTTCACCCCTCCACTTT; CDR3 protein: CASSLAGTRGSPLHF
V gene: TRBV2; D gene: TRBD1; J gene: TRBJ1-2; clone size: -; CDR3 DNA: TGTGCCAGCACCATCGACAGGGAGGACGACTATGGCTACACCTTC; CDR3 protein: CASTIDREDDYGYTF
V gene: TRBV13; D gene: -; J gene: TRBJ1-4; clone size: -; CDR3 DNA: TGTGCCAGCAGCTTAAGTTTGGGGGCGGTGGAAAAACTGTTTTTT; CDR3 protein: CASSLSLGAVEKLFF
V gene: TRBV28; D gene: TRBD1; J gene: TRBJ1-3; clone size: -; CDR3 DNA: TGTGCCAGCAGTGGCCCGACAGGGTACGGTGACACCATATATTTT; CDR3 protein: CASSGPTGYGDTIYF
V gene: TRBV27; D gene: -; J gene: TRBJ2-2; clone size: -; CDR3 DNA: TGTGCCAGCAGTTCTGCCGGGGAGCTGTTTTTT; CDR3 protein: CASSSAGELFF
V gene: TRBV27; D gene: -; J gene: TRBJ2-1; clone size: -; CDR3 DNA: TGTGCCAGCAGTGCCCGGACTTTCCCCCCCTACAATGAGCAGTTCTTC; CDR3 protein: CASSARTFPPYNEQFF
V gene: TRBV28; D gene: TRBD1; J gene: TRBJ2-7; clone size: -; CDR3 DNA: TGTGCCAGCAGTTCCACTGGGACAGGGAGGTCCTACGAGCAGTACTTC; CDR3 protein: CASSSTGTGRSYEQYF
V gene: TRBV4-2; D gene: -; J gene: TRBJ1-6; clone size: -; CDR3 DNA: TGTGCCAGCAGCCAAGTGTCCAGCGGAGTTAATTCACCCCTCCACTTT; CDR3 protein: CASSQVSSGVNSPLHF
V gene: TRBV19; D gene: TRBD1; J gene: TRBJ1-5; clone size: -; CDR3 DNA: TGTGCCAGTAAACCAGGACAGGGCAATCAGCCCCAGCATTTT; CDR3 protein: CASKPGQGNQPQHF